The entry below describes one TCR beta chain. Its antigen is not identified. The data are from a study of cytomegalovirus exposure and HLA in healthy donors. Broader study findings: Investigators reported 150 to 200 TCR beta chains as tied to cytomegalovirus. For most subjects, TCR beta sequences were reported to predict HLA-A and HLA-B alleles with accuracy.

CDR3 length equals 15 residues. Germline V gene lookup returns CDR1 SGHDN and CDR2 FVKESK. V dropped 2 bases and J dropped 1; count of bases not matched to a gene: 4. A multiplex PCR was run with 60 Vbeta primers and 13 Jbeta primers. TCRdb's copy holds only in-frame clones and misses some; the assay was immunoSEQ multiplex PCR. This listing includes around 150,000 clones. Sequencing was done on a sample of PBMCs. The TCR originated in a woman aged 55-69 years in good health and CMV-seronegative. The V gene is TRBV14, the J gene TRBJ2-5; TRBD2 agrees at 7 bases. CDR3 sequence (DNA): TGTGCCAGCAGCCAATGGGGACTAAGCCAAGAGACCCAGTACTTC. Its protein product is CASSQWGLSQETQYF.